This T cell receptor (beta chain) stems from a study of TIL therapy for anti-PD-1-resistant metastatic lung cancer. Time point: pre-treatment sample, taken before nivolumab and TIL therapy. The libraries were made with immunoSEQ v3. TCRdb's table, derived via immunoSEQ multiplex PCR, lists solely in-frame clones and lacks some. The sample has 50,000 or so clones; 65% to 80% are singletons. The specimen was blood, collected at baseline. All receptors come from a woman aged 25-80 years with non-small cell lung cancer.

This clone was seen a handful of times. The chain joins TRBV7-2 to TRBJ1-1; D perhaps matches TRBD1 (5 bases). Between the trimmed V and J ends, which lost 0 bases and 1 base, there was a span of 12 bases. Germline V CDR1 and CDR2: SGHTA, FQGNSA. CDR3 size: 16 residues. CDR3 coding DNA: TGTGCCAGCAGCTTAGCGCTACAGGACCGGAACACTGAAGCTTTCTTT. Translation: CASSLALQDRNTEAFF.